The following is a T cell receptor (beta chain) sequence with its context. The source of the sample is a study of OX40 agonist ivuxolimab in advanced cancers. The CDR3 extends over 13 amino acids. The germline gives CDR1 SGHRS, CDR2 YFSETQ. Trimming removed 0 bases at V and 3 bases at J, with 4 bases between. Produced via immunoSEQ multiplex PCR; TCRdb's table is partial and in-frame only. The table has over 85,000 clones, more than 70% seen once. The clonotype comes from an adult with an advanced solid tumor such as melanoma, head and neck, liver or kidney cancer. The sample here was CD4+ or CD8+ T cells sorted from blood, taken in a trial of the OX40 agonist ivuxolimab. The chain links TRBV5-1 to TRBJ1-3; unclear D gene. CDR3 amino acids: CASSLEIGNTIYF. The CDR3 DNA sequence: TGCGCCAGCAGCTTGGAGATTGGAAACACCATATATTTT.